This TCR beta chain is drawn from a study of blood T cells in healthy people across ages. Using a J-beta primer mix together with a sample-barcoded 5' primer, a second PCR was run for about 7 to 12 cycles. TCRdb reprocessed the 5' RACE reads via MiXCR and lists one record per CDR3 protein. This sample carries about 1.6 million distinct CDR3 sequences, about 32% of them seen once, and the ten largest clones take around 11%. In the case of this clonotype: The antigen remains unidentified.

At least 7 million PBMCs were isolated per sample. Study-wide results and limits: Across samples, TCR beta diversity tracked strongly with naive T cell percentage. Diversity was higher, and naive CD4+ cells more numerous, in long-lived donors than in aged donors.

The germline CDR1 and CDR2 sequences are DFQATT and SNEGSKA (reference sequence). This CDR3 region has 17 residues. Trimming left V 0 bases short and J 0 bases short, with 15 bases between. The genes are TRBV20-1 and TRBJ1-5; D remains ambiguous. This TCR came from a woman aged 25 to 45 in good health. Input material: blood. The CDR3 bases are TGCAGTGCTAGAGATGTGGCACGGGATTATAGCAATCAGCCCCAGCATTTT. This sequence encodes CSARDVARDYSNQPQHF.